One T cell receptor beta chain is described in this entry. Its cognate antigen is unknown. The CDR3 has 15 amino acids. V was clipped by 4 bases and J by 3 bases; unmatched bases: 5. CDR1 is GTSNPN and CDR2 is SVGIG in the germline V gene (reference sequence). These data are taken from a study of cytomegalovirus exposure and HLA in healthy donors. Whole-study results and caveats: Most of the CMV-associated TCR beta chains (in a later analysis) appeared to be HLA-restricted. Among the CMV-associated chains, three were confirmed in vitro as specific for CMV antigens. The availability of immune exposure information extended only to CMV serostatus.

13 Jbeta primers and 60 Vbeta primers were used for the PCR. TCRdb's copy holds only in-frame clones and misses some; the assay was immunoSEQ multiplex PCR. This sample's clone table lists fewer than 85,000 clones. Sequenced input: PBMCs. This clonotype was sampled from a man aged 25 to 40 in good health and CMV-seronegative. The chain couples TRBV30 to TRBJ2-3, with TRBD2 matching over 12 bases. CDR3 in amino acids: CAWNRLAGGTDTQYF. In nucleotides, the CDR3 is TGTGCCTGGAATCGGCTAGCGGGAGGGACAGATACGCAGTATTTT.